These T cell receptor beta chains were read from a single sample in a study of CD8 T cells in Susac syndrome. TCRdb passed the immunoSEQ multiplex PCR reads through MiXCR, listing each CDR3 protein once. The table has about 190,000 distinct CDR3 sequences, approximately 93% seen once. The specimen was CD4+ T cells from PBMCs. These receptors were collected from a human donor in good health. Both conserved end residues are part of each CDR3. D genes are given only for firm matches. The listing skips clone size in some rows; elsewhere it reads once, few, many or a size class.

D: .
size: .
V: TRBV29-1
J: TRBJ2-6
CDR3: CSAPSLSLSGANVLTF
DNA: TGCAGCGCGCCGAGTCTGTCCCTCTCTGGGGCCAACGTCCTGACTTTC

D: TRBD1
size: .
V: TRBV30
J: TRBJ1-2
CDR3: CAWSVGTEDYGYTF
DNA: TGTGCCTGGAGTGTGGGGACAGAGGACTATGGCTACACCTTC

D: .
size: .
V: TRBV6-2/TRBV6-3
J: TRBJ1-1
CDR3: CASRFRVNTEAFF
DNA: TGTGCCAGCAGATTCAGGGTGAACACTGAAGCTTTCTTT

D: TRBD2
size: .
V: TRBV5-1
J: TRBJ2-1
CDR3: CASSFFGRNEQFF
DNA: TGCGCCAGCAGCTTTTTCGGGAGGAATGAGCAGTTCTTC

D: TRBD2
size: .
V: TRBV7-2
J: TRBJ2-3
CDR3: CASSHGTSGSALLSQYF
DNA: TGTGCCAGCAGCCACGGGACTAGCGGGTCAGCTTTACTGTCGCAGTATTTT

D: .
size: .
V: TRBV29-1
J: TRBJ2-2
CDR3: CSVLPYPPQVGELFF
DNA: TGCAGCGTCCTACCCTACCCCCCCCAAGTCGGGGAGCTGTTTTTT

D: .
size: once
V: TRBV15
J: TRBJ2-1
CDR3: CATSRALYEQFF
DNA: TGTGCCACCAGCAGAGCGCTCTATGAGCAGTTCTTC

D: TRBD1
size: .
V: TRBV29-1
J: TRBJ2-7
CDR3: CSALRGHEQYF
DNA: TGCAGCGCTCTGAGGGGGCACGAGCAGTACTTC

D: .
size: .
V: TRBV20-1
J: TRBJ2-5
CDR3: CSALRGGAREIQYF
DNA: TGCAGTGCTCTGAGAGGGGGGGCTCGGGAGATCCAGTACTTC

D: .
size: .
V: TRBV20-1
J: TRBJ1-1
CDR3: CSARDIRVGADTEAFF
DNA: TGCAGTGCTAGAGATATTCGGGTGGGGGCGGACACTGAAGCTTTCTTT

D: .
size: .
V: TRBV19
J: TRBJ1-1
CDR3: CASSPAGLLAFF
DNA: TGTGCCAGTAGTCCGGCTGGACTGTTAGCTTTCTTT

D: TRBD1
size: .
V: TRBV28
J: TRBJ2-7
CDR3: CASSPRGQGPLPSSYEQYF
DNA: TGTGCCAGCAGCCCGCGAGGACAGGGGCCCCTTCCCAGCTCCTACGAGCAGTACTTC

D: .
size: .
V: TRBV5-1
J: TRBJ1-4
CDR3: CASSFTGYPNEKLFF
DNA: TGCGCCAGCAGTTTTACAGGGTACCCTAATGAAAAACTGTTTTTT

D: .
size: once
V: TRBV3-1
J: TRBJ2-7
CDR3: CASSQEGTWDYEQYF
DNA: TGTGCCAGCAGCCAAGAGGGGACCTGGGACTACGAGCAGTACTTC

D: .
size: .
V: TRBV5-6
J: TRBJ1-1
CDR3: CASSLTDRLKTEAFF
DNA: TGTGCCAGCAGCCTGACCGACAGACTGAAGACTGAAGCTTTCTTT

D: .
size: .
V: TRBV5-1
J: TRBJ1-6
CDR3: CASSLETSGNSPLHF
DNA: TGCGCCAGCAGCTTGGAAACATCCGGAAATTCACCCCTCCACTTT

D: .
size: .
V: TRBV3-1
J: TRBJ2-7
CDR3: CASRGQGPYEQYF
DNA: TGTGCCAGCAGGGGGCAGGGACCCTACGAGCAGTACTTC

D: TRBD1
size: .
V: TRBV20-1
J: TRBJ1-4
CDR3: CSARGRGWEPTNEKLFF
DNA: TGCAGTGCTAGAGGCAGGGGGTGGGAACCAACTAATGAAAAACTGTTTTTT

D: .
size: .
V: TRBV4-3
J: TRBJ1-1
CDR3: CASSRGGGTEAFF
DNA: TGCGCCAGCAGCCGAGGAGGGGGAACTGAAGCTTTCTTT

D: .
size: .
V: TRBV19
J: TRBJ1-1
CDR3: CASSSSPGGGTEAFF
DNA: TGTGCCAGTAGTTCATCCCCCGGGGGGGGCACTGAAGCTTTCTTT

D: TRBD1
size: few
V: TRBV19
J: TRBJ1-5
CDR3: CASSTTGNQPQHF
DNA: TGTGCCAGTAGTACGACAGGGAACCAGCCCCAGCATTTT

D: TRBD1
size: .
V: TRBV3-1
J: TRBJ1-6
CDR3: CASSQGPGGLGSPLHF
DNA: TGTGCCAGCAGCCAAGGTCCAGGGGGCTTGGGGTCACCCCTCCACTTT

D: .
size: .
V: TRBV6-5
J: TRBJ1-6
CDR3: CASRAEGFRNSPLHF
DNA: TGTGCCAGCCGGGCAGAAGGATTTCGTAATTCACCCCTCCACTTT

D: .
size: .
V: TRBV29-1
J: TRBJ2-1
CDR3: CSVPSPSSYNEQFF
DNA: TGCAGCGTCCCTAGTCCTAGCTCCTACAATGAGCAGTTCTTC

D: TRBD1
size: once
V: TRBV6-2/TRBV6-3
J: TRBJ2-6
CDR3: CARDTGGANVLTF
DNA: TGTGCCAGAGACACAGGGGGAGCCAACGTCCTGACTTTC

D: .
size: few
V: TRBV14
J: TRBJ1-1
CDR3: CASSPLGGLEAFF
DNA: TGTGCCAGCAGCCCTCTAGGGGGACTAGAAGCTTTCTTT

D: .
size: .
V: TRBV4-2
J: TRBJ1-4
CDR3: CASSQDSWTNEKLFF
DNA: TGTGCCAGCAGCCAAGATAGTTGGACTAATGAAAAACTGTTTTTT

D: .
size: .
V: TRBV5-6
J: TRBJ2-1
CDR3: CASSSPGPATYNEQFF
DNA: TGTGCCAGCAGCTCTCCCGGGCCAGCGACCTACAATGAGCAGTTCTTC

D: TRBD1
size: .
V: TRBV3-1
J: TRBJ1-5
CDR3: CASSQGQTSQPQHF
DNA: TGTGCCAGCAGCCAGGGACAGACTAGTCAGCCCCAGCATTTT

D: .
size: .
V: TRBV20-1
J: TRBJ2-1
CDR3: CSASFNNEQFF
DNA: TGCAGTGCTAGCTTTAACAATGAGCAGTTCTTC

D: TRBD1
size: .
V: TRBV30
J: TRBJ1-4
CDR3: CAWGRQGNEKLFF
DNA: TGTGCCTGGGGAAGACAGGGGAATGAAAAACTGTTTTTT

D: .
size: .
V: TRBV2
J: TRBJ1-6
CDR3: CASMVYYNSPLHF
DNA: TGTGCCAGCATGGTTTACTATAATTCACCCCTCCACTTT

D: .
size: .
V: TRBV6-6
J: TRBJ1-1
CDR3: CASSSPDSTEAFF
DNA: TGTGCCAGCAGTTCCCCGGACAGTACTGAAGCTTTCTTT

D: TRBD2
size: .
V: TRBV19
J: TRBJ2-1
CDR3: CASSRTRTVHEQFF
DNA: TGTGCCAGTAGCCGGACTAGAACGGTCCATGAGCAGTTCTTC

D: .
size: .
V: TRBV28
J: TRBJ2-7
CDR3: CASSYNSYEQYF
DNA: TGTGCCAGCAGCTACAACTCCTACGAGCAGTACTTC

D: .
size: .
V: TRBV6-5
J: TRBJ2-7
CDR3: CASSYSRGGAAYEQYF
DNA: TGTGCCAGCAGTTACTCGAGGGGGGGGGCAGCCTACGAGCAGTACTTC

D: TRBD1
size: .
V: TRBV3-1
J: TRBJ2-6
CDR3: CASSRDRVTNVLTF
DNA: TGTGCCAGCAGCAGAGACAGGGTCACCAACGTCCTGACTTTC

D: .
size: .
V: TRBV19
J: TRBJ1-2
CDR3: CASSIGRGTNYGYTF
DNA: TGTGCCAGTAGTATAGGTCGCGGTACTAACTATGGCTACACCTTC

D: .
size: .
V: TRBV5-1
J: TRBJ2-1
CDR3: CASSSFPDYSNEQFF
DNA: TGCGCCAGCAGCTCCTTCCCGGACTATTCCAATGAGCAGTTCTTC

D: .
size: .
V: TRBV6-2/TRBV6-3
J: TRBJ1-3
CDR3: CASLTDSGNTIYF
DNA: TGTGCCAGCCTCACAGATTCTGGAAACACCATATATTTT

D: .
size: .
V: TRBV14
J: TRBJ2-2
CDR3: CASSHHQGGTGELFF
DNA: TGTGCCAGCAGCCATCACCAGGGGGGCACCGGGGAGCTGTTTTTT

D: .
size: .
V: TRBV4-2
J: TRBJ1-2
CDR3: CASSQVSPGDGGYTF
DNA: TGTGCCAGCAGCCAAGTTAGCCCGGGTGATGGTGGCTACACCTTC

D: .
size: .
V: TRBV12-3/TRBV12-4
J: TRBJ1-5
CDR3: CASTNDGSNQPQHF
DNA: TGTGCCAGCACTAACGACGGTAGCAATCAGCCCCAGCATTTT

D: TRBD2
size: once
V: TRBV5-1
J: TRBJ2-3
CDR3: CASSATGLRTDTQYF
DNA: TGCGCCAGCAGCGCGACGGGACTAAGGACAGATACGCAGTATTTT

D: TRBD2
size: .
V: TRBV5-4
J: TRBJ2-1
CDR3: CASSLPGLAGRNEQFF
DNA: TGTGCCAGCAGCTTGCCGGGACTAGCGGGGCGCAATGAGCAGTTCTTC

D: .
size: .
V: TRBV9
J: TRBJ2-3
CDR3: CASSVVPGADTQYF
DNA: TGTGCCAGCAGCGTAGTCCCGGGAGCAGATACGCAGTATTTT

D: .
size: .
V: TRBV6-6
J: TRBJ1-1
CDR3: CASTNRNTEAFF
DNA: TGTGCCAGCACCAACAGGAACACTGAAGCTTTCTTT